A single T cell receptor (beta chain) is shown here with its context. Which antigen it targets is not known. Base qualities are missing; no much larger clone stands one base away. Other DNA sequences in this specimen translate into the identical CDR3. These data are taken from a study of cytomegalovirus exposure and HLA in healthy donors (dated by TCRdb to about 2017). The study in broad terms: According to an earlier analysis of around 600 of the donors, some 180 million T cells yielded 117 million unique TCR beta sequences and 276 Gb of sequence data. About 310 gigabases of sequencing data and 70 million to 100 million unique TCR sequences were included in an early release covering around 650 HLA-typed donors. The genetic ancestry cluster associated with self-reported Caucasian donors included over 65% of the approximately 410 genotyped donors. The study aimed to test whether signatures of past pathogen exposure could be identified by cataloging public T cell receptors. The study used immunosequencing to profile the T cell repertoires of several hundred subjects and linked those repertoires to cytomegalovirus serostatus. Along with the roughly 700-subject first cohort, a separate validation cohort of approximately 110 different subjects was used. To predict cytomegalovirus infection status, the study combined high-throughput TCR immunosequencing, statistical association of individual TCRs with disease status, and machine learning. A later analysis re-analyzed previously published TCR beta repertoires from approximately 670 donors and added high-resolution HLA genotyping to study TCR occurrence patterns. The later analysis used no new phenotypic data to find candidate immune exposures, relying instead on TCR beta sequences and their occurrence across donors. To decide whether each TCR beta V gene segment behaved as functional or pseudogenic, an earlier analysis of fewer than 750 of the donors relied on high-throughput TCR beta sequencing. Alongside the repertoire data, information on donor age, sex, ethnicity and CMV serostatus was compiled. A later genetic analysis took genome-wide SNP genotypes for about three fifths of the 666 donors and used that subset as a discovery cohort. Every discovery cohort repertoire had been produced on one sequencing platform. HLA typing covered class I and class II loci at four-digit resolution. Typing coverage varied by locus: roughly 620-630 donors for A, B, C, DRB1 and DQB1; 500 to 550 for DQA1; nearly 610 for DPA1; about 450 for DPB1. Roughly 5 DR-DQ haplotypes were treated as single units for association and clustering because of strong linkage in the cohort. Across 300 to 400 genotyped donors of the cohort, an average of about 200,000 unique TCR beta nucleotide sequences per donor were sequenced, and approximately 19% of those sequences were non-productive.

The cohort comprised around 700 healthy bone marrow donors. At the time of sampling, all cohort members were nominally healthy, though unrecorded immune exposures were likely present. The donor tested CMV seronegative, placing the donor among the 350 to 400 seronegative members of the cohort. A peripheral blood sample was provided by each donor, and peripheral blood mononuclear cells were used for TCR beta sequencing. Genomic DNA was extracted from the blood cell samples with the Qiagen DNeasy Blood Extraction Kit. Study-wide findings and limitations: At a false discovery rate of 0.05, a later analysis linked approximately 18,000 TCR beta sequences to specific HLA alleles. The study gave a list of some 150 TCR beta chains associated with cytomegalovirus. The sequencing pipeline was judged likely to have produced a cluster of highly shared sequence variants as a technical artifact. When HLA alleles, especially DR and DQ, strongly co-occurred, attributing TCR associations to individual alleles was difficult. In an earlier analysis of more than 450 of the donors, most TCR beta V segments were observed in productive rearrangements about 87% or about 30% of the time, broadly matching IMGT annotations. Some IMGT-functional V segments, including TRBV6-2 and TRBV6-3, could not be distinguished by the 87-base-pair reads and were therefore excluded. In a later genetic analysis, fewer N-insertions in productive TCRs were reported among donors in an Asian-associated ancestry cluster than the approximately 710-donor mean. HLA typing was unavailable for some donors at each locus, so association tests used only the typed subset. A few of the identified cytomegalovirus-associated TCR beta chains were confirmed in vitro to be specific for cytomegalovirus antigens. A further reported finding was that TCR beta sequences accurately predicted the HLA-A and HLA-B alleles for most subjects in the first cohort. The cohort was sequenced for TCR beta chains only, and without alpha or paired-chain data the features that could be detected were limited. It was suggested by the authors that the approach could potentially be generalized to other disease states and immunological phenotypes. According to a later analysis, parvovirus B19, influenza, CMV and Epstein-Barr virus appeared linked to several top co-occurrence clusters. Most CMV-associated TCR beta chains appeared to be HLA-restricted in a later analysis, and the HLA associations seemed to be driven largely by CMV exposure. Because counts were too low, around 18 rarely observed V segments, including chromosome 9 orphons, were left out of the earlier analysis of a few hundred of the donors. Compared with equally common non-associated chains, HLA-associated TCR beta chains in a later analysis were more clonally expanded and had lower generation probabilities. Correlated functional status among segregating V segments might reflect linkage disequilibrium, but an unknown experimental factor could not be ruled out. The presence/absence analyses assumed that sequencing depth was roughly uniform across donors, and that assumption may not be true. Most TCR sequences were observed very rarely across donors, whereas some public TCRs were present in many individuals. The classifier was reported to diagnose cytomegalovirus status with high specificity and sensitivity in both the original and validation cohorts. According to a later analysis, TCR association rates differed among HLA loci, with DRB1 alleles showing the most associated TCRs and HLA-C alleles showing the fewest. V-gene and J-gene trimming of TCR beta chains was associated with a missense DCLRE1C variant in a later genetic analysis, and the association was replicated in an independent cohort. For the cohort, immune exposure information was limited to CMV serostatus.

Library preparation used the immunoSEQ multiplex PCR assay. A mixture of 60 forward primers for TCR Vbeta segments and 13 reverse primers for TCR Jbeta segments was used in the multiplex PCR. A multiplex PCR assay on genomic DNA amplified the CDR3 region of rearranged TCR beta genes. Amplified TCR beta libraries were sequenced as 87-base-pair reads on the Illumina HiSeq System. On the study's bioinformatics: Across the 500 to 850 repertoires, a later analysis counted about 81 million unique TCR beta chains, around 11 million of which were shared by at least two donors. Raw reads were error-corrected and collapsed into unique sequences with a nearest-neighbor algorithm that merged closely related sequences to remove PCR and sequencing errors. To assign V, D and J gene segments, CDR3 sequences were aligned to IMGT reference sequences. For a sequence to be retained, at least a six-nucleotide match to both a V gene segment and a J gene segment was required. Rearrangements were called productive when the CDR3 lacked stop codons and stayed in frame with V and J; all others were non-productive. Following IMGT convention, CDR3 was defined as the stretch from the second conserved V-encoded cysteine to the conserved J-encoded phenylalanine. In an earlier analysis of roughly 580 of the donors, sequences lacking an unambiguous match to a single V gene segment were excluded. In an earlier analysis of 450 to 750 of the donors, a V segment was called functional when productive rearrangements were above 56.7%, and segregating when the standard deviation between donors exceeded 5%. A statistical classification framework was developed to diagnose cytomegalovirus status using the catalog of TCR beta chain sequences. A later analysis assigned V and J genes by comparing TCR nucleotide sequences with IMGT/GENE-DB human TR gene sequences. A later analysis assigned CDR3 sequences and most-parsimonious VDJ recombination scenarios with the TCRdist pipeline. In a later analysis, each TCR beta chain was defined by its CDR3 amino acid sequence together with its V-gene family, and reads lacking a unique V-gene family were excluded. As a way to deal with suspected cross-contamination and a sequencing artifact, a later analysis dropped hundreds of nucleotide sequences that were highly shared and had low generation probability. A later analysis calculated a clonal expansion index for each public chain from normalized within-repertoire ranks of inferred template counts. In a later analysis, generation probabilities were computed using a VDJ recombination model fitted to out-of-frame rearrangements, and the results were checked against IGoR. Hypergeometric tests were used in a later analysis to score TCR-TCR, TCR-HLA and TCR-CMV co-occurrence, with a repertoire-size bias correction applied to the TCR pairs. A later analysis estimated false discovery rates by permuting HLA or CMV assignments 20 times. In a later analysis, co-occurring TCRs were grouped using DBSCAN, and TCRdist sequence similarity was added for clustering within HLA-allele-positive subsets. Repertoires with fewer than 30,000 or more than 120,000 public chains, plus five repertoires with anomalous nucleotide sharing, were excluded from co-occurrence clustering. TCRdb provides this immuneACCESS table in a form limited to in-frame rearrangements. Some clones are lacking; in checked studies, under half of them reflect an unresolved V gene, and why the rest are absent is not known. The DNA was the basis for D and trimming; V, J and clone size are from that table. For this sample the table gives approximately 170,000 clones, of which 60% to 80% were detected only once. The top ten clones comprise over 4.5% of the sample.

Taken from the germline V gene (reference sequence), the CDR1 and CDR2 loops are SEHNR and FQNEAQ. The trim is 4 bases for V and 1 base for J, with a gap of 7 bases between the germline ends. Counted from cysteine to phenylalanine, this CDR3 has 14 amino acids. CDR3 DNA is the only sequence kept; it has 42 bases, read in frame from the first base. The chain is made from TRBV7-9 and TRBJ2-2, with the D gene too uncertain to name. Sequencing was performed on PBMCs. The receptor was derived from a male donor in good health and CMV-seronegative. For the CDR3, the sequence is CASSSSGNTGELFF. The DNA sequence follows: TGTGCCAGCAGCTCCTCGGGGAACACCGGGGAGCTGTTTTTT.